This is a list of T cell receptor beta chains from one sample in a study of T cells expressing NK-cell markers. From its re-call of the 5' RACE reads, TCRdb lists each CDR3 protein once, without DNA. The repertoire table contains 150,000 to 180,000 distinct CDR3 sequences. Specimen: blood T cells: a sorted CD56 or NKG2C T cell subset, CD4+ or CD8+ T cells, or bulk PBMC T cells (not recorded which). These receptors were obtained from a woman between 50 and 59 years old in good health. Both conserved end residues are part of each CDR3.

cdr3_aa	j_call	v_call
CASSQEASGFTDTQYF	TRBJ2-3	TRBV4-1
CASSETGTGFQAFF	TRBJ1-1	TRBV10-2
CASSQGQGAGTEAFF	TRBJ1-1	TRBV4-1
CASSLIAGYNEQFF	TRBJ2-1	TRBV7-3
CASSADRGDTGELFF	TRBJ2-2	TRBV27
CASSHPGQGIQTQYF	TRBJ2-5	TRBV3-1
CASGSGPNYGYTF	TRBJ1-2	TRBV4-1
CASSRPTSGRADEQYF	TRBJ2-7	TRBV7-9
CASSTQQGRHSPLHF	TRBJ1-6	TRBV12-3/TRBV12-4
CASTGLAGGKRETQYF	TRBJ2-5	TRBV13
CASSWDSQNTEAFF	TRBJ1-1	TRBV12-3/TRBV12-4
CASSFTGNPNTEAFF	TRBJ1-1	TRBV7-9
CASSFTGASSYEQYF	TRBJ2-7	TRBV7-9
CSARVFPSGSYEQYF	TRBJ2-7	TRBV20-1
CASSESFWETQYF	TRBJ2-5	TRBV10-1
CASSYQNWEGQPNQPQHF	TRBJ1-5	TRBV6-6
CASSGYSTMNGYTF	TRBJ1-2	TRBV25-1
CASSALYPNEQFF	TRBJ2-1	TRBV7-9
CASIPRWRASNQPQHF	TRBJ1-5	TRBV25-1
CASSLLGQSVSQFF	TRBJ2-1	TRBV27
CTSLNCRRKGTDTQYF	TRBJ2-3	TRBV1
CASNRYRDYHLPNEQFF	TRBJ2-1	TRBV10-2
CASSDGTEPYNEQFF	TRBJ2-1	TRBV6-4
CASSPSNETTDTQYF	TRBJ2-3	TRBV18
CATAGTAPNEQFF	TRBJ2-1	TRBV10-3
CASSLAQGGRETQYF	TRBJ2-5	TRBV11-2
CASSAWTPNTEAFF	TRBJ1-1	TRBV12-3/TRBV12-4
CASSQTSSGRNYEQYF	TRBJ2-7	TRBV3-1